This T cell receptor beta chain derives from a study of regulatory T cells in long-lasting Graves disease. The time point here: newly diagnosed GD, antithyroid drugs for less than 3 months. Researchers made the TCR library from RNA that was extracted from PBMCs. General study points: TCR diversity in persistent Graves' patients was below that of newly diagnosed ones. Accuracy might have suffered from few samples.

Losses at the gene ends were 5 bases for V and 7 bases for J; bases not matched to a gene: 5. The CDR3 runs to 15 residues. The germline V gene encodes CDR1 MNHNS and CDR2 SASEGT. As for this clonotype: As yet, its antigen is unknown.

iRepertoire HTBI primers and Arm-PCR of CDR3 regions built TCR beta libraries. A single record per CDR3 protein comes from TCRdb applying MiXCR to the multiplex PCR reads. Seen here are 400,000 to 550,000 distinct CDR3 sequences, approximately 16% observed once, and the top ten hold about 10%. The same sample was also used in a study of T cells in Graves' hyperthyroidism and ophthalmopathy.

The receptor was derived from a young woman with Graves disease. The sample here was peripheral blood mononuclear cells (PBMCs), taken at new diagnosis, from a patient treated with antithyroid drugs. The chain uses TRBV6-1 and TRBJ2-2, with TRBD2 matching 12 bases. CDR3 DNA sequence: TGTGCCAGCAGTAGACTAGCGGGAGTTCACGGGGAGCTGTTTTTT. Translation gives CASSRLAGVHGELFF.